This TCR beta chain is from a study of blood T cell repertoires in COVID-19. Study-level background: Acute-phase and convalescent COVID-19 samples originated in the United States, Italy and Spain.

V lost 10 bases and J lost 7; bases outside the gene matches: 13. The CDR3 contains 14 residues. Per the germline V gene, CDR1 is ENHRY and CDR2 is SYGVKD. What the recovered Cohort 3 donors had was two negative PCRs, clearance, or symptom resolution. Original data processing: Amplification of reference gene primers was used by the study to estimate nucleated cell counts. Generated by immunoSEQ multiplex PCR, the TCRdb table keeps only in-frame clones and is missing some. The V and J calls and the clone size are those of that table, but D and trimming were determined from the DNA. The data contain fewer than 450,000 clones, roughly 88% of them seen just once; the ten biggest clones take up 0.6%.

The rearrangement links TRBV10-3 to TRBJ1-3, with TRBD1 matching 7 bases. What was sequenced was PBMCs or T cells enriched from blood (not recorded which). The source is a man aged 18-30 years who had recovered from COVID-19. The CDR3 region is CATGEGQLGNTIYF. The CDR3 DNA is TGTGCCACCGGCGAGGGACAGCTCGGTAACACCATATATTTT.